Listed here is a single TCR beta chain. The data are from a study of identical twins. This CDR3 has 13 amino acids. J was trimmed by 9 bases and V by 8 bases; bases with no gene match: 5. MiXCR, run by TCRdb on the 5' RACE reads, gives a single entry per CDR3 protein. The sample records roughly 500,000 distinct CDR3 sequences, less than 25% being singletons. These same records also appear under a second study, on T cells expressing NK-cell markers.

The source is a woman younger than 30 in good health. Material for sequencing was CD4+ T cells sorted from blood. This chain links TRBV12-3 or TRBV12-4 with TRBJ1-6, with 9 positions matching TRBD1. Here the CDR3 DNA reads TGTGCCAGCCGGGACAGGGTATTTTCACCCCTCCACTTT. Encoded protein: CASRDRVFSPLHF.